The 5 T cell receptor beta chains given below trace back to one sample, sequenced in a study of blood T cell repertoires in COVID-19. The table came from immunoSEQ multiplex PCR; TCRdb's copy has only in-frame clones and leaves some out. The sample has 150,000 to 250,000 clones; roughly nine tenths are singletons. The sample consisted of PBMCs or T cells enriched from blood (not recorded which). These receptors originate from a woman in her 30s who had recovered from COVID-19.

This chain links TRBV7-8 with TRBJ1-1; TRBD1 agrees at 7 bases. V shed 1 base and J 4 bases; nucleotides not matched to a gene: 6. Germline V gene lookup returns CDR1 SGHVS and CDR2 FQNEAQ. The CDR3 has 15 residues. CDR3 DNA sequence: TGTGCCAGCAGCTTAGTTGAGGGGGCGAGCACTGAAGCTTTCTTT. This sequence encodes CASSLVEGASTEAFF.

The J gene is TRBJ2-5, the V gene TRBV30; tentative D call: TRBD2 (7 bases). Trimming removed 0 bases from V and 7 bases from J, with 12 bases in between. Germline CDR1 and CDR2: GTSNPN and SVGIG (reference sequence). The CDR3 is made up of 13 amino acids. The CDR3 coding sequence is TGTGCCTGGAGTGTAGGGGGGGTCAGGACCCAGTACTTC. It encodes CAWSVGGVRTQYF.

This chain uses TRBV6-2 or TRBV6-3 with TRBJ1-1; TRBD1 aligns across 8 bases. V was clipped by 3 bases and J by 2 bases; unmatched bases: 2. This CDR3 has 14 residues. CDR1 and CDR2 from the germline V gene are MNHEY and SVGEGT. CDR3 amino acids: CASSYDRGNTEAFF. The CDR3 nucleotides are TGTGCCAGCAGTTATGACAGGGGAAACACTGAAGCTTTCTTT.

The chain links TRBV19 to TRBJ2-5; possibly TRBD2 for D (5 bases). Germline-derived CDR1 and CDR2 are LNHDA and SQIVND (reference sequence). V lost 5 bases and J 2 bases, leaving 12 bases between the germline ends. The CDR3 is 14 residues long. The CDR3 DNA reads TGTGCCAGTAGTTCCTTGGAGGTACAAGAGACCCAGTACTTC. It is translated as CASSSLEVQETQYF. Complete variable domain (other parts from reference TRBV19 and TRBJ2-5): DGGITQSPKYLFRKEGQNVTLSCEQNLNHDAMYWYRQDPGQGLRLIYYSQIVNDFQKGDIAEGYSVSREKKESFPLTVTSAQKNPTAFYLCASSSLEVQETQYFGPGTRLLVL.

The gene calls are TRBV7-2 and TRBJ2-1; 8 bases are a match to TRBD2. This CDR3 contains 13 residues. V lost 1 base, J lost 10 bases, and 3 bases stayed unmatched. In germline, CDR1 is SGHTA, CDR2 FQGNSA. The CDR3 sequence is CASSLGASGEQFF. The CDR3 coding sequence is TGTGCCAGCAGCTTAGGCGCTAGCGGGGAGCAGTTCTTC.